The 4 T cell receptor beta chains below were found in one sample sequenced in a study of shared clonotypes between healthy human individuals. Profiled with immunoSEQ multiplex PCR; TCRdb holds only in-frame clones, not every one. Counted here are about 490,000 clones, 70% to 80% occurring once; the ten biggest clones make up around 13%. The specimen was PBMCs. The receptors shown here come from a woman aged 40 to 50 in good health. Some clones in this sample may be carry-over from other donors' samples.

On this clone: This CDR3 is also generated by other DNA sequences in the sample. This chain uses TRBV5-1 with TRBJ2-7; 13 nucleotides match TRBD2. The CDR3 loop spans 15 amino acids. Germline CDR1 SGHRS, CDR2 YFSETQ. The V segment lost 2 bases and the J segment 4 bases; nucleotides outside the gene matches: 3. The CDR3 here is CASSLGLAGAYEQYF. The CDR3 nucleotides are TGCGCCAGCAGCTTAGGACTAGCGGGAGCGTACGAGCAGTACTTC.

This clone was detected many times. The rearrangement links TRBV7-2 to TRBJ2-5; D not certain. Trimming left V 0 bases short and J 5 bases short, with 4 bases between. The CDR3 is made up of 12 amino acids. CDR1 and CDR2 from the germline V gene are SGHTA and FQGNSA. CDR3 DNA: TGTGCCAGCAGCTTAGCGATCGAGACCCAGTACTTC. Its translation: CASSLAIETQYF.

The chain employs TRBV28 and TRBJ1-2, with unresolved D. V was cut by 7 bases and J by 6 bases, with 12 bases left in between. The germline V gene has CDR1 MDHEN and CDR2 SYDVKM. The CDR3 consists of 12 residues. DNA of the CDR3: TGTGCCAGCATGACGGATCAAAATGGCTACACCTTC. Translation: CASMTDQNGYTF.

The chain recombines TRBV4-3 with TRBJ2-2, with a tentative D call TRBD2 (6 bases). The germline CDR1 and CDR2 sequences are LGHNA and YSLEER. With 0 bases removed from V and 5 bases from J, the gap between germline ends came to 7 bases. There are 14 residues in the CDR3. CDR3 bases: TGCGCCAGCAGCCAAGATGGGGGGACCGGGGAGCTGTTTTTT. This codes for CASSQDGGTGELFF.